There are many counts of the clone carrying this T cell receptor (beta chain). A roughly 9.7 ml volume of fresh peripheral blood provided the PBMCs. These data originate in a study of Graves' ophthalmopathy and Graves' hyperthyroidism. For the study at large: Peripheral blood was obtained at first diagnosis, ahead of any treatment.

The sequenced template was RNA, covering the TCR beta CDR3 region. HTBI primers were employed in first-round RT-PCR, then a second-round multiplex PCR followed. Via MiXCR, TCRdb re-called the multiplex PCR reads, giving one row per CDR3 protein. The sample lists 400,000 or so distinct CDR3 sequences; 15% to 17% were seen once. The material sequenced was peripheral blood. This clonotype was obtained from a woman aged 18-29 years with stable Graves' hyperthyroidism.

The CDR3 reads CASSVFLYEQYF. For the CDR3, the DNA is TGTGCCAGCAGTGTCTTCCTTTACGAGCAGTACTTC. The V gene is TRBV6-1, the J gene TRBJ2-7; the D is unclear. The CDR3 has 12 amino acids. Germline CDR1 reads MNHNS; CDR2 reads SASEGT. V shed 4 bases and J shed 4 bases, with 8 bases lying between them.